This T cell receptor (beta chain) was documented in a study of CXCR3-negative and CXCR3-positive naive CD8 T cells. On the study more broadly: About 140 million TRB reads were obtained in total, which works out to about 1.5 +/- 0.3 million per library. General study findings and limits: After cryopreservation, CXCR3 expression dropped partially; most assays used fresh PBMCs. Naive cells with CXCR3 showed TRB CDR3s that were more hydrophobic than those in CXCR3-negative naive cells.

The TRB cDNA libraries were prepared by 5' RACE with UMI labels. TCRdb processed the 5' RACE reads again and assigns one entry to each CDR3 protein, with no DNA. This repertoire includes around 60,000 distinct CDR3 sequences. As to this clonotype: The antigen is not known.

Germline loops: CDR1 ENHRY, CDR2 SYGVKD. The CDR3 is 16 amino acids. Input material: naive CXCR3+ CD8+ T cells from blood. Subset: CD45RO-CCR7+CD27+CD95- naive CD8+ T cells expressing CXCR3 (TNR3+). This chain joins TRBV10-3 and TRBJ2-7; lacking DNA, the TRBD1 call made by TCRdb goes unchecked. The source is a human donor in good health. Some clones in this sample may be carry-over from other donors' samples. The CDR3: CAISESNPDRDYEQYF.